The 22 T cell receptor beta chains given below trace back to one sample, sequenced in a study of shared clonotypes between healthy human individuals. The repertoire was sequenced with immunoSEQ multiplex PCR; TCRdb's copy has only in-frame clones and lacks some. The table records hundreds of thousands of clones, roughly three quarters of them present only once. Source material: PBMCs. The receptors stem from a woman aged 40-49 years in good health. Some clones in this sample may be carry-over from other donors' samples.

The chain recombines TRBV6-6 with TRBJ2-7; 13 bases line up with TRBD2. Germline CDR1 MNHNY, CDR2 SVGAGI (reference sequence). The CDR3 has 15 amino acids. Losses at the gene ends were 5 bases for V and 2 bases for J; bases not matched to a gene: 3. The CDR3 loop reads CASSPGLAGPYEQYF. The CDR3 DNA reads as TGTGCCAGCAGTCCGGGACTAGCGGGGCCCTACGAGCAGTACTTC.

V gene TRBV10-2 combines with J gene TRBJ2-2, with TRBD1 matching over 8 bases. The CDR3 totals 15 residues. Germline CDR1 is WSHSY and CDR2 is SAAADI. Trimming at V came to 6 bases and at J to 5 bases, leaving 8 bases not matched to a gene. CDR3 amino acids: CASRDWTGRTGELFF. In DNA, the CDR3 is TGCGCCAGCAGGGATTGGACAGGGAGGACCGGGGAGCTGTTTTTT.

The chain links TRBV2 to TRBJ1-6, with 9 bases matching TRBD1. V was pared by 5 bases and J by 7 bases, with 6 bases of the junction left unmatched. The CDR3 is 15 residues long. The germline V gene encodes CDR1 SNHLY and CDR2 FYNNEI. CDR3 in amino acids: CASSPQGARNSPLHF. DNA of the CDR3: TGTGCCAGCAGTCCACAGGGGGCGCGGAATTCACCCCTCCACTTT.

The chain joins TRBV19 to TRBJ1-2, with 7 nucleotides matching TRBD1. Trimming at V came to 5 bases and at J to 5 bases, leaving 5 bases not matched to a gene. Germline V gene data show CDR1 as LNHDA and CDR2 as SQIVND (reference sequence). CDR3 length: 13 residues. CDR3 loop: CASSWDSLYGYTF. In nucleotides, the CDR3 is TGTGCCAGTAGTTGGGACAGCCTATATGGCTACACCTTC.

The J gene is TRBJ1-3, the V gene TRBV29-1; maybe TRBD1 (5 bases). The germline gives CDR1 SQVTM, CDR2 ANQGSEA. With 0 bases removed from V and 9 bases from J, the gap between germline ends came to 15 bases. This CDR3 spans 14 amino acids. The CDR3, as DNA: TGCAGCGTTGAAGATCATGGGAACGGGGGCACCATATATTTT. It encodes CSVEDHGNGGTIYF.

In regard to this clone: Other DNA variants within this sample encode the same CDR3. The gene calls are TRBV27 and TRBJ1-5; D remains unclear. Germline CDR1 is MNHEY and CDR2 is SMNVEV (reference sequence). This CDR3 is built from 13 residues. V lost 6 bases, J lost 1 base, and 7 bases lay in between. CDR3 in amino acids: CASSLGSNQPQHF. DNA of the CDR3: TGTGCCAGCAGCCTCGGGAGCAATCAGCCCCAGCATTTT.

V is TRBV6-6 and J is TRBJ2-7; no firm D call. There are 12 residues in the CDR3. Per germline, CDR1 MNHNY and CDR2 SVGAGI (reference sequence). Trimming removed 8 bases from V and 6 bases from J, with 14 bases in between. This CDR3 is CASGTGDSEQYF. The DNA of the CDR3 is TGTGCCAGCGGAACTGGGGATAGCGAGCAGTACTTC.

The rearrangement joins TRBV27 to TRBJ2-7, with TRBD2 matching 10 bases. V dropped 5 bases and J dropped 6; count of bases not matched to a gene: 13. The CDR3 contains 16 residues. Germline CDR1 and CDR2: MNHEY and SMNVEV (reference sequence). In DNA form, the CDR3 reads TGTGCCAGCAGTCCAGTCTCTAGCGGGGGTGGCGGCGAGCAGTACTTC. Translated: CASSPVSSGGGGEQYF.

The chain carries TRBV30 and TRBJ2-7; D possibly corresponds to TRBD2 (6 bases). Trimming shortened V by 5 bases and J by 4 bases, and 12 bases separated the two germline ends. CDR3 size: 12 residues. Germline V CDR1 and CDR2: GTSNPN, SVGIG (reference sequence). Here the CDR3 DNA reads TGTGCCTGGGCCCCGGCGGGGTACGAGCAGTACTTC. Protein product: CAWAPAGYEQYF.

V is TRBV13 and J is TRBJ1-1; no reliable D call. There are 14 residues in the CDR3. Trimming removed 0 bases from V and 0 bases from J, with 5 bases in between. Germline CDR1 reads PRHDT; CDR2 reads FYEKMQ (reference sequence). CDR3 coding DNA: TGTGCCAGCAGCTTAGGCTTCATGAACACTGAAGCTTTCTTT. Encoded protein: CASSLGFMNTEAFF. Full variable domain (outside the CDR3, taken from reference TRBV13 and TRBJ1-1): AAGVIQSPRHLIKEKRETATLKCYPIPRHDTVYWYQQGPGQDPQFLISFYEKMQSDKGSIPDRFSAQQFSDYHSELNMSSLELGDSALYFCASSLGFMNTEAFFGQGTRLTVV.

This rearrangement joins TRBV29-1 to TRBJ2-7; 10 nucleotides match TRBD1. This CDR3 comprises 11 residues. From germline, CDR1 is SQVTM and CDR2 ANQGSEA. The CDR3 nucleotides read TGCGGCGGGGGACAGGGGAACGTGCAGTACTTC. Translated, it gives CGGGQGNVQYF.

The chain recombines TRBV11-2 with TRBJ2-3; D tentatively reads TRBD1 or TRBD2 (5 bases each). V dropped 5 bases and J dropped 2 bases, with 11 bases sitting between them. Germline V gene lookup returns CDR1 SGHAT and CDR2 FQNNGV. This CDR3 spans 14 amino acids. CDR3 nucleotides: TGTGCCAGCAGCCCCAGAGGGACCACAGATACGCAGTATTTT. Protein product: CASSPRGTTDTQYF.

The chain links TRBV14 to TRBJ2-1; 7 bases are a match to TRBD2. CDR3 length: 16 residues. Germline assignment: CDR1 SGHDN and CDR2 FVKESK. V was pared by 0 bases and J by 8 bases, with 10 bases of the junction left unmatched. Here the CDR3 reads CASSQDRSSGWDEQFF. The CDR3 DNA is TGTGCCAGCAGCCAAGATCGGAGTAGCGGGTGGGATGAGCAGTTCTTC.

The rearrangement uses TRBV29-1 and TRBJ1-2; 8 bases match TRBD1. The CDR3 has 14 residues. Germline V lookup: CDR1 SQVTM, CDR2 ANQGSEA. J lost 5 bases, V lost 5 bases, and 10 bases had no gene match. The CDR3 region is CSVSPAGGAYGYTF. The CDR3 DNA reads TGCAGCGTTTCACCTGCAGGGGGCGCTTATGGCTACACCTTC.

The chain recombines TRBV9 with TRBJ2-7; the match to TRBD2 covers 13 bases. Looked up from germline, CDR1 is SGDLS and CDR2 is YYNGEE. The V gene end was trimmed by 4 bases and the J gene end by 7 bases; junction bases not matched to a gene: 8. The CDR3 totals 15 residues. The CDR3 DNA sequence: TGTGCCAGCAGCACTGGACTAGCGGGAGTGGGGGAGCAGTACTTC. Encoded protein: CASSTGLAGVGEQYF.

The chain has TRBV21-1 and TRBJ2-1; the tabulated D call, TRBD2, remains unverified against the DNA. TRBV21-1 is a pseudogene locus. The CDR3 spans 15 residues. Here the CDR3 reads CASSNTGRAYNEQFF. CDR3 DNA sequence: TGTGCCAGCAGCAACACCGGGAGGGCCTACAATGAGCAGTTCTTC.

The J gene is TRBJ1-4, the V gene TRBV27; 7 bases align to TRBD1. This CDR3 region has 14 residues. Germline loops: CDR1 MNHEY, CDR2 SMNVEV (reference sequence). Losses at the gene ends were 6 bases for V and 7 bases for J; bases not matched to a gene: 8. The CDR3 bases are TGTGCCAGCAGCCGACAGGGATTAATTGAAAAACTGTTTTTT. Translation: CASSRQGLIEKLFF. Full variable domain (missing parts from reference TRBV27 and TRBJ1-4): EAQVTQNPRYLITVTGKKLTVTCSQNMNHEYMSWYRQDPGLGLRQIYYSMNVEVTDKGDVPEGYKVSRKEKRNFPLILESPSPNQTSLYFCASSRQGLIEKLFFGSGTQLSVL.

The V gene is TRBV7-4, the J gene TRBJ1-2; no clear D gene. The CDR3 spans 15 residues. V was pared by 4 bases and J by 5 bases, with 17 bases between. The germline CDR1 and CDR2 sequences are SGHVT and SQSDAQ. CDR3 loop: CASSCTSRWCYGYTF. As DNA, the CDR3 is TGTGCCAGCAGCTGTACAAGCCGGTGGTGTTATGGCTACACCTTC.

This chain uses TRBV23-1 with TRBJ1-3, with a possible D match to TRBD1 (6 bases). TRBV23-1 is treated as an ORF (open reading frame) with a function not yet certain. The CDR3 loop spans 16 amino acids. Trimming removed 6 bases from V and 4 bases from J, with 19 bases in between. CDR3 loop: CASSRPTGSIGNTIYF. For the CDR3, the DNA is TGCGCCAGCAGCCGGCCCACAGGGTCGATCGGAAACACCATATATTTT.

As concerns this clone: A far bigger clonotype differs at one base, so this is likely a read error. The sample has other DNA sequences that encode this CDR3 too. The V call is TRBV6-6, the J call TRBJ2-2; TRBD1 or TRBD2 may be the D gene (5 bases each). The germline V gene has CDR1 MNHNY and CDR2 SVGAGI (reference sequence). This CDR3 has 14 residues. The CDR3 here is CASRSGTDTGELFF. CDR3 sequence (DNA): TGTGCCAGCAGGTCAGGGACGGACACCGGGGAGCTGTTCTTT.

This chain links TRBV2 with TRBJ1-3; D gene uncertain. The germline CDR1 and CDR2 sequences are SNHLY and FYNNEI. The CDR3 totals 13 residues. V lost 3 bases and J lost 5, with 8 bases in between. For the CDR3, the DNA is TGTGCCAGCAGTGATAACCCCAGAAACACCATATATTTT. Translated: CASSDNPRNTIYF.

The chain joins TRBV29-1 to TRBJ2-1; 10 bases line up with TRBD2. The CDR3 runs to 14 residues. CDR1 and CDR2 from the germline V gene are SQVTM and ANQGSEA. Trimming took 4 bases from V and 5 from J; bases not matched to a gene: 5. The CDR3 region has the DNA TGCAGCGTTGTCAGGACTAGCGGTAACAATGAGCAGTTCTTC. Protein sequence: CSVVRTSGNNEQFF.